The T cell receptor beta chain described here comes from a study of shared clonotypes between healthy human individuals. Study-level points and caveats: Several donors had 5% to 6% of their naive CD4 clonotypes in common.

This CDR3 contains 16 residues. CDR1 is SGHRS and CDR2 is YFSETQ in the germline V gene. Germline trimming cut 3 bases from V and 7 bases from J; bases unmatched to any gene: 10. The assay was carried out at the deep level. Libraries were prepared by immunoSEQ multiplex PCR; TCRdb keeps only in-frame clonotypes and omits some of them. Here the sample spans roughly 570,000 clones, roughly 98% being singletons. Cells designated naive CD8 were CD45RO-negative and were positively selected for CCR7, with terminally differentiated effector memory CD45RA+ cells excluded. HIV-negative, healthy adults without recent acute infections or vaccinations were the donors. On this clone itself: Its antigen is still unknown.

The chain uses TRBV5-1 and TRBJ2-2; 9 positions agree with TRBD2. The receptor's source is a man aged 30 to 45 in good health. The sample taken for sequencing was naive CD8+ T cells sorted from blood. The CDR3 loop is CASSSNSGRVHGELFF. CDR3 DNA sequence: TGCGCCAGCAGCTCAAATAGCGGGAGAGTCCACGGGGAGCTGTTTTTT.